This paragraph reports one TCR beta chain. Per the original data handling: Estimation of nucleated cell counts relied on the amplification of reference gene primers. Profiled with immunoSEQ multiplex PCR; TCRdb holds only in-frame clones, not every one. V and J calls and clone size follow that table, whereas D and trimming were derived from the DNA. This table holds 150,000 or so clones, around 79% found once. Trimming cost V 4 bases and J 4 bases; bases outside gene matches: 7. This CDR3 contains 15 residues. The germline V gene encodes CDR1 SGHDT and CDR2 YYEEEE. The data are from a study of blood T cell repertoires in COVID-19. As for the study in general: COVID-19 samples collected from the United States, Italy and Spain covered acute and convalescent phases. PBMCs, B-cell-depleted T cells, or T cells provided the cDNA or gDNA that made up the material.

Source material: peripheral blood. This clonotype was sampled from an elderly man with acute or convalescent COVID-19. The V gene is TRBV5-6, the J gene TRBJ1-1, with 10 bases lining up with TRBD1. The CDR3 loop is CASSGAGTGVTEAFF. CDR3 bases: TGTGCCAGCAGCGGAGCCGGGACAGGGGTCACTGAAGCTTTCTTT.